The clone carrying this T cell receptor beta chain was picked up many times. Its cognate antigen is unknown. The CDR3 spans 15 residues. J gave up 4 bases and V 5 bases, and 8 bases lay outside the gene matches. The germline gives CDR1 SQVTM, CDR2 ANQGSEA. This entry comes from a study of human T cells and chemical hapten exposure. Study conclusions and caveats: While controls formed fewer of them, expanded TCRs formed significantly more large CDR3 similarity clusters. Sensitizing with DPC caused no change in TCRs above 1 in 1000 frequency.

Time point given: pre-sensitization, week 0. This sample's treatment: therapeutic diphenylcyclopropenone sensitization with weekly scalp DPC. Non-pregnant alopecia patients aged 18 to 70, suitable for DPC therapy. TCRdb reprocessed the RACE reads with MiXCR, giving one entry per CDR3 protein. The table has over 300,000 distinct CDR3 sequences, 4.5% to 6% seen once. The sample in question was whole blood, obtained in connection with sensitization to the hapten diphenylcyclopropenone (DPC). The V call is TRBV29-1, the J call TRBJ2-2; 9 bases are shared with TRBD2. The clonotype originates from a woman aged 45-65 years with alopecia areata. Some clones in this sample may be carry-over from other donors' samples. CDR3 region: CSVRPGLATTGELFF. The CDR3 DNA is TGCAGCGTTCGACCGGGACTAGCCACCACCGGGGAGCTGTTTTTT.